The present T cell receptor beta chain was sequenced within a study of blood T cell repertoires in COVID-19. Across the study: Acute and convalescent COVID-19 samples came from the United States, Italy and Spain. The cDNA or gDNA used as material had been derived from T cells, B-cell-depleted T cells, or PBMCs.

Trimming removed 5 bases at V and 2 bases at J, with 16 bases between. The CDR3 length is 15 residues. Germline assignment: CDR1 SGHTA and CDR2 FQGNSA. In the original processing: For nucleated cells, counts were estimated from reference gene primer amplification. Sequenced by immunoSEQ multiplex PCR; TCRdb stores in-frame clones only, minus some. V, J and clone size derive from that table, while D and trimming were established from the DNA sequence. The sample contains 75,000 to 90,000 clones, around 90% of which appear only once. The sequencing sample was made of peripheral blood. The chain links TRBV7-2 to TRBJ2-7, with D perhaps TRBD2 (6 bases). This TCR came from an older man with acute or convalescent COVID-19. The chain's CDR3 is CASSPRTKPPYEQYF. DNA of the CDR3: TGTGCCAGCAGCCCCCGGACTAAGCCTCCCTACGAGCAGTACTTC.